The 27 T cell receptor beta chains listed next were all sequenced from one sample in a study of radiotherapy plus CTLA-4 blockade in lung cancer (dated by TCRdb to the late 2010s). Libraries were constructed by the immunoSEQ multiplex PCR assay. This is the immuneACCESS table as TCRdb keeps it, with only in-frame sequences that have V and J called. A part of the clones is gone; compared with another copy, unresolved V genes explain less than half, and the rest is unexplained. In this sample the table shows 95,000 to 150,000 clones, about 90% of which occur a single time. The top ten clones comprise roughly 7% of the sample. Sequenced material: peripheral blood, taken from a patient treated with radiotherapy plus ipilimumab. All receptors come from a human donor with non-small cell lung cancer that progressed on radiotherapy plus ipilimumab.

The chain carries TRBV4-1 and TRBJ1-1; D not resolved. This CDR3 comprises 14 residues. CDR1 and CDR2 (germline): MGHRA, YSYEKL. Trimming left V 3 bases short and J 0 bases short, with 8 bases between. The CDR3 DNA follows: TGCGCCAGCAGCCAGGCCGGACTGAACACTGAAGCTTTCTTT. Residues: CASSQAGLNTEAFF.

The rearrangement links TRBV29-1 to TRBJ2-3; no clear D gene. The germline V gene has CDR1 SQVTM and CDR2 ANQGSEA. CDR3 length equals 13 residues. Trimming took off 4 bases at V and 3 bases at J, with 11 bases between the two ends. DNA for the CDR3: TGCAGCGTTGTAGTCGGGTTGACAGATACGCAGTATTTT. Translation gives CSVVVGLTDTQYF.

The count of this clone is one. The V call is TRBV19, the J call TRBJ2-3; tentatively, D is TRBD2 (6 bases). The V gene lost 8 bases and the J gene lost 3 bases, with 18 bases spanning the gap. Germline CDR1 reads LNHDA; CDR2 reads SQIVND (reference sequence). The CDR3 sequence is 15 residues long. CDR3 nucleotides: TGTGCCAGTTCGGGACTCACCCATCCTACAGATACGCAGTATTTT. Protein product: CASSGLTHPTDTQYF.

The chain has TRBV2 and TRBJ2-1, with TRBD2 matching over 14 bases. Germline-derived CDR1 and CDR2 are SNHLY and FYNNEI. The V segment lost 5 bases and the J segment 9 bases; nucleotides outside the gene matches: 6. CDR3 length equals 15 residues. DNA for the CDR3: TGTGCCAGCAGTCCGGGACTAGCGGGAGAAGCTGAGCAGTTCTTC. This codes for CASSPGLAGEAEQFF.

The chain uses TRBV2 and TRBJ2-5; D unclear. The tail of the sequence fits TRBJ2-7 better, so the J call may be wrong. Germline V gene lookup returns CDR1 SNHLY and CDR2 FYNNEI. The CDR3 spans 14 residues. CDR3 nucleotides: TGTGCCAGCGGGCAACCAGACATTACCTACGAGCAGTACTTC. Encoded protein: CASGQPDITYEQYF.

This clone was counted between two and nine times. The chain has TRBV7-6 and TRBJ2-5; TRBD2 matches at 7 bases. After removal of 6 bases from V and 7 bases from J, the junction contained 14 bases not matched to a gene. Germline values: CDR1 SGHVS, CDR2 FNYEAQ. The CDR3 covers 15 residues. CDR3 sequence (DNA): TGTGCCAGCAGTCAGGATTTAGCGGGCCTGGGGACCCAGTACTTC. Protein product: CASSQDLAGLGTQYF.

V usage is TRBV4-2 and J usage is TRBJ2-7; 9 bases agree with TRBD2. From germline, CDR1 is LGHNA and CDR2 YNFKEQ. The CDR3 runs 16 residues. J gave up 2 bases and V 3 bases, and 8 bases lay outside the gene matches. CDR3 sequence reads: CASSHLRSSGTYEQYF. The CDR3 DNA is TGTGCCAGCAGCCACCTCCGGTCTAGCGGGACCTACGAGCAGTACTTC.

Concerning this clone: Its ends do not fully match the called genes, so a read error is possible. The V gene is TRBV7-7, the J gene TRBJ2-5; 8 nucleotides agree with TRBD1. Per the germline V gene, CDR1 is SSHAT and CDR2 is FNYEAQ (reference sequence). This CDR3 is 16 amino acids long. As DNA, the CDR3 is TGTGCTAGCAGCTCGACAGGGGCTTTGGGTCAAGAGACCCAGTACTTC. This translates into CASSSTGALGQETQYF.

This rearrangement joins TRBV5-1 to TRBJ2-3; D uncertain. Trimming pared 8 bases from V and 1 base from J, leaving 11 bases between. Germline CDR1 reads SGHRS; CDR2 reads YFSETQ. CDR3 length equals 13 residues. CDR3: CASQSEGTDTQYF. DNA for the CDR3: TGCGCCAGTCAGTCGGAAGGCACAGATACGCAGTATTTT. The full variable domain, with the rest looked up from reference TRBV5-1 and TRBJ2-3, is KAGVTQTPRYLIKTRGQQVTLSCSPISGHRSVSWYQQTPGQGLQFLFEYFSETQRNKGNFPGRFSGRQFSNSRSEMNVSTLELGDSALYLCASQSEGTDTQYFGPGTRLTVL.

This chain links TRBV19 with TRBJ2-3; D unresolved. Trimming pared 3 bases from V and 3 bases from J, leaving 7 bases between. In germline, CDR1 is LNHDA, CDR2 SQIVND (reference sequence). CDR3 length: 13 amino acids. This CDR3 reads CASSIDGTDTQYF. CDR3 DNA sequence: TGTGCCAGTAGTATTGATGGGACAGATACGCAGTATTTT.

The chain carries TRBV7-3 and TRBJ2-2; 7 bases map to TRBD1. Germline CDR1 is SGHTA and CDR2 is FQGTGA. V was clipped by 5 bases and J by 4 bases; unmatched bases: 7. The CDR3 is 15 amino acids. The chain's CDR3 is CASSLDRAGTGELFF. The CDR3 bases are TGTGCCAGCAGCCTTGACAGGGCTGGCACCGGGGAGCTGTTTTTT.

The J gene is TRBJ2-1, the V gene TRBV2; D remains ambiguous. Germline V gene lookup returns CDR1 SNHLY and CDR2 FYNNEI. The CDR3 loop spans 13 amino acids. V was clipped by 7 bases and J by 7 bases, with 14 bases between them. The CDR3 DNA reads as TGTGCCAGCAAGGTGGTTGGGTCAAATGAGCAGTTCTTC. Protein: CASKVVGSNEQFF.

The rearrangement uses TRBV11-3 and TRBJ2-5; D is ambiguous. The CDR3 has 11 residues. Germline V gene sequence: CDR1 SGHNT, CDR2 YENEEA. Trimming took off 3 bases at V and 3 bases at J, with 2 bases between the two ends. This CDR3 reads CASSLEETQYF. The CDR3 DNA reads TGTGCCAGCAGCTTGGAAGAGACCCAGTACTTC.

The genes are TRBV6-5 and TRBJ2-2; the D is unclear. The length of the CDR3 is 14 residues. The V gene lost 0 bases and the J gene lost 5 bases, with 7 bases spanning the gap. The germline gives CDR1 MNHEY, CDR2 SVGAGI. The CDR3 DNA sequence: TGTGCCAGCAGTTACTCTTGGGCTACCGGGGAGCTGTTTTTT. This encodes CASSYSWATGELFF.

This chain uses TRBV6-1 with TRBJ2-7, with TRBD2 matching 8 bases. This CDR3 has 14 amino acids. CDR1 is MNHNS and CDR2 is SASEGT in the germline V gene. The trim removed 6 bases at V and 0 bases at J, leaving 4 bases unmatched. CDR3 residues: CASSQLAASYEQYF. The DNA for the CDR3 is TGTGCCAGCAGCCAACTAGCGGCCTCCTACGAGCAGTACTTC.

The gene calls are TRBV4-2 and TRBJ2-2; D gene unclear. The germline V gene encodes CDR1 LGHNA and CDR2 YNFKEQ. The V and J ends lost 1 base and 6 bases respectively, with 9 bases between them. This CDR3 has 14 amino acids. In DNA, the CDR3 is TGTGCCAGCAGCCAAGTGAATGGGCCCGGGGAGCTGTTTTTT. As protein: CASSQVNGPGELFF.

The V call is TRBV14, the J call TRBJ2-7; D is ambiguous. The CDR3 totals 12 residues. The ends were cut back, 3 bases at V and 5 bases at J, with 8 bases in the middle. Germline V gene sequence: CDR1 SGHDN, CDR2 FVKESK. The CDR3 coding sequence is TGTGCCAGCAGCCACCCTCCAGACGAGCAGTACTTC. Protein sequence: CASSHPPDEQYF. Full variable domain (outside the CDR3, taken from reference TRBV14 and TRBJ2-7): EAGVTQFPSHSVIEKGQTVTLRCDPISGHDNLYWYRRVMGKEIKFLLHFVKESKQDESGMPNNRFLAERTGGTYSTLKVQPAELEDSGVYFCASSHPPDEQYFGPGTRLTVT.

CDR3 amino acids: CASSPKGELVGETQYF. CDR3 nucleotide sequence: TGTGCCAGCAGCCCCAAGGGGGAGCTAGTCGGAGAGACCCAGTACTTC. The chain is built from TRBV7-9 and TRBJ2-5; maybe TRBD1 (6 bases). The CDR3 loop spans 16 amino acids. Trimming cost V 5 bases and J 4 bases, with 20 bases left between them. Germline V gene lookup returns CDR1 SEHNR and CDR2 FQNEAQ (reference sequence).

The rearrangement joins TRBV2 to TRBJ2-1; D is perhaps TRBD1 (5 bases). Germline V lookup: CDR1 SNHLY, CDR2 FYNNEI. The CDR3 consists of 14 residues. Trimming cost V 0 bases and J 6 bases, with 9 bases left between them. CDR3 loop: CASSEAGPLNEQFF. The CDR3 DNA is TGTGCCAGCAGTGAAGCGGGGCCGCTCAATGAGCAGTTCTTC.

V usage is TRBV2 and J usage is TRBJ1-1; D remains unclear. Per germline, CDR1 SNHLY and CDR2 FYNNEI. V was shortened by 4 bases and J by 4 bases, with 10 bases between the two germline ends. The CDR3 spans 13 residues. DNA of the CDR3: TGTGCCAGCAGTGGTTTACAGTTCACTGAAGCTTTCTTT. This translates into CASSGLQFTEAFF.

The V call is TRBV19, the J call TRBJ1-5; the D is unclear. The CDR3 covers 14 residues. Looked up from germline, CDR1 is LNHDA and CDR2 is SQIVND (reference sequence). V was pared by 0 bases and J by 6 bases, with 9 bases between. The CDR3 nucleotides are TGTGCCAGTAGTATAGATATTGCAGGTCAGCCCCAGCATTTT. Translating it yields CASSIDIAGQPQHF.

The chain's CDR3 is CASSLEGAHGDEQFF. The CDR3 DNA sequence: TGCGCCAGCAGCTTGGAGGGGGCGCATGGCGATGAGCAGTTCTTC. V gene TRBV5-1 combines with J gene TRBJ2-1; 7 bases are a match to TRBD1. Germline V gene sequence: CDR1 SGHRS, CDR2 YFSETQ. The CDR3 consists of 15 residues. Unmatched junction bases numbered 8, after V lost 0 bases and J lost 8 bases.

In DNA, the CDR3 is TGTGCCAGCAGCAAGAGGACAGAACCAAACACCGGGGAGCTGTTTTTT. This gives the protein CASSKRTEPNTGELFF. The V and J genes are TRBV21-1 and TRBJ2-2; TRBD1, as called in the table, went unchecked against the DNA. TRBV21-1 is given as a pseudogene. This CDR3 is 16 amino acids long.

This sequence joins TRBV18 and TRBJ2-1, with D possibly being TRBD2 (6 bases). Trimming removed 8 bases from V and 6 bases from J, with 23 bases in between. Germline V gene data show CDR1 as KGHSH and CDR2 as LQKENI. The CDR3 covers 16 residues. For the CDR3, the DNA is TGTGCCAGCCAGAGAAATAGGGCAGGAGGGGCCAATGAGCAGTTCTTC. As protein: CASQRNRAGGANEQFF. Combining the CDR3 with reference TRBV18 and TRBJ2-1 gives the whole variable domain NAGVMQNPRHLVRRRGQEARLRCSPMKGHSHVYWYRQLPEEGLKFMVYLQKENIIDESGMPKERFSAEFPKEGPSILRIQQVVRGDSAAYFCASQRNRAGGANEQFFGPGTRLTVL.

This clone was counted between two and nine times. CDR3 nucleotides: TGTGCCAGCTCACCGCGGCAGGCATTCTCTGGAAACACCATATATTTT. It specifies CASSPRQAFSGNTIYF. The gene calls are TRBV18 and TRBJ1-3; unclear D gene. V lost 3 bases and J lost 0, with 12 bases in between. Germline V CDR1 and CDR2: KGHSH, LQKENI. There are 16 residues in the CDR3.

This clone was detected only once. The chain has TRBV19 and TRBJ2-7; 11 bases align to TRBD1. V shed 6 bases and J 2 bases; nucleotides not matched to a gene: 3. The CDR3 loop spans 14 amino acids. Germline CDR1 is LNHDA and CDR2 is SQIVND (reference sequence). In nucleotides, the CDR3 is TGTGCCAGTAGGAAGGGACAGGGGGCCTACGAGCAGTACTTC. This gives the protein CASRKGQGAYEQYF.

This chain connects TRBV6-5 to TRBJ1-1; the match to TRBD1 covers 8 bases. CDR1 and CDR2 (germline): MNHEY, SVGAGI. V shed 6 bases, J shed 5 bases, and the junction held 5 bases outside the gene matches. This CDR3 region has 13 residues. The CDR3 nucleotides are TGTGCCAGCAGGTACACAGGGGGGACTGAAGCTTTCTTT. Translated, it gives CASRYTGGTEAFF.